Given below is one T cell receptor (beta chain) in context. Its antigen is not identified. The sample belongs to a study of T cell responses to AZD1222 COVID-19 vaccine. Repertoires were generated with immunoSEQ multiplex PCR, while TCRdb's copy carries only in-frame clones and drops some. The sample lists about 140,000 clones; 85% to 90% were seen once. Broader study findings: No repertoire was sampled before or during the peak T cell response, only after it.

The sequencing used peripheral blood, collected on day 0 of AZD1222 vaccination. The clonotype was recovered from an adult in good health.

CDR3 region: CASSNAGTSGRPVGETQYF. CDR3 bases: TGTGCCAGCAGCAACGCAGGGACTAGCGGGCGTCCGGTGGGGGAGACCCAGTACTTC. The rearrangement links TRBV21-1 to TRBJ2-5; the table's D call, TRBD2, was not checked against the DNA. TRBV21-1 is recorded as a pseudogene. The CDR3 length is 19 residues.